This T cell receptor beta chain appears in the sequencing data of a study of T cell repertoires in cytomegalovirus infection. For the study at large: Shared public TCR beta signatures pointed to both CMV infection and a matching HLA type. Notes on the study in general: HLA-C-restricted CMV clonotypes gave the most frequent clonotype in two of eight donors.

The CDR3 is 16 residues long. V lost 4 bases and J 5 bases, leaving 19 bases between the germline ends. From germline, CDR1 is MNHEY and CDR2 SVGEGT. A single record per CDR3 protein comes from TCRdb applying MiXCR to the reads. The sample lists some 700,000 distinct CDR3 sequences; roughly a third were seen once. With respect to this clonotype: Its antigen is unknown.

The chain recombines TRBV6-2 or TRBV6-3 with TRBJ2-3; maybe TRBD2 (7 bases). The clonotype was recovered from a human donor in good health (CMV status not recorded). Some clones in this sample may be carry-over from other donors' samples. This material consisted of cultured PBMCs, taken from culture after CMV antigen stimulation. CDR3 region: CASSWMGGASEDTQYF. CDR3 in DNA: TGTGCCAGCAGTTGGATGGGGGGGGCCTCTGAAGATACGCAGTATTTT.